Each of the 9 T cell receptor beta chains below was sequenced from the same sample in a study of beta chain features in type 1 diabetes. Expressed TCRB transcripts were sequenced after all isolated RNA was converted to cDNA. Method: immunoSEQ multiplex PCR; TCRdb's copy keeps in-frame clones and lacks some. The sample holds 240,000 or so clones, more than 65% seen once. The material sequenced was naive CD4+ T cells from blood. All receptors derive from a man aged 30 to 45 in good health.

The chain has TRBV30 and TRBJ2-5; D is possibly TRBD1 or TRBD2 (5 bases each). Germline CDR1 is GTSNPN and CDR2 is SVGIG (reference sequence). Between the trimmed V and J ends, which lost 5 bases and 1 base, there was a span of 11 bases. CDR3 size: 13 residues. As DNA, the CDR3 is TGTGCCTGGGGGACGTCTGTCCAAGAGACCCAGTACTTC. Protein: CAWGTSVQETQYF.

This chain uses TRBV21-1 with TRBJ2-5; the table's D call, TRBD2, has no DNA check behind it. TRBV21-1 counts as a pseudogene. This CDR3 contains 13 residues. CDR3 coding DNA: TGTGCCAGCAGCCTCGGGGGCCAAGAGACCCAGTACTTC. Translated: CASSLGGQETQYF.

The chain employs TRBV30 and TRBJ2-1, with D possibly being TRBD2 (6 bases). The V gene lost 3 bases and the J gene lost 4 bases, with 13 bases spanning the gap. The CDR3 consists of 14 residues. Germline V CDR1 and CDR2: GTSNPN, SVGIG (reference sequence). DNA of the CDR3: TGTGCCTGGAGCCCGGGACTCAAATACAATGAGCAGTTCTTC. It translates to CAWSPGLKYNEQFF.

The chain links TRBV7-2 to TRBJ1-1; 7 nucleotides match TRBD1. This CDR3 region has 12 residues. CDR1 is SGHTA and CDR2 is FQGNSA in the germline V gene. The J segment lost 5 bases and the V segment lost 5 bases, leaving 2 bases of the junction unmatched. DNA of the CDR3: TGTGCCAGCAGCCGGGGACAGACTGAAGCTTTCTTT. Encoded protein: CASSRGQTEAFF.

The CDR3 sequence is CASSAEEGTEAFF. The DNA for the CDR3 is TGTGCCAGCAGCGCAGAAGAGGGGACTGAAGCTTTCTTT. This chain connects TRBV9 to TRBJ1-1; tentative D call: TRBD1 (5 bases). Trimming left V 3 bases short and J 5 bases short, with 11 bases between. CDR1 is SGDLS and CDR2 is YYNGEE in the germline V gene. This CDR3 comprises 13 residues.

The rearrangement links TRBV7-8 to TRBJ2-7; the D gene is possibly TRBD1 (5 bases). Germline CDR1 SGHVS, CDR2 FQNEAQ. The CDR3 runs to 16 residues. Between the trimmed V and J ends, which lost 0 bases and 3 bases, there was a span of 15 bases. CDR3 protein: CASSLALAGIFYEQYF. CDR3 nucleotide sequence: TGTGCCAGCAGCTTAGCTTTGGCAGGGATTTTCTACGAGCAGTACTTC.

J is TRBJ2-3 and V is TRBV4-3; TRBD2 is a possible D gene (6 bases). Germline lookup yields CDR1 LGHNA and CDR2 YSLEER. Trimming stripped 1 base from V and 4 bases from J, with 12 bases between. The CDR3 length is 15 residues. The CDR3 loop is CASSQAEGGPDTQYF. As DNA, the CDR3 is TGCGCCAGCAGCCAAGCGGAGGGCGGCCCAGATACGCAGTATTTT.

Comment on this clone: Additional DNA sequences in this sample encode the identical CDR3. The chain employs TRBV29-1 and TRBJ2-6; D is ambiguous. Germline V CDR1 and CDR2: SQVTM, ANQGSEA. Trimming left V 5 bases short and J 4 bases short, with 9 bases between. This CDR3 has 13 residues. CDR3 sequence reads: CSVQAAGANVLTF. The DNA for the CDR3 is TGCAGCGTTCAAGCAGCCGGGGCCAACGTCCTGACTTTC. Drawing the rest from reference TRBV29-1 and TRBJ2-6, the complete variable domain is SAVISQKPSRDICQRGTSLTIQCQVDSQVTMMFWYRQQPGQSLTLIATANQGSEATYESGFVIDKFPISRPNLTFSTLTVSNMSPEDSSIYLCSVQAAGANVLTFGAGSRLTVL.

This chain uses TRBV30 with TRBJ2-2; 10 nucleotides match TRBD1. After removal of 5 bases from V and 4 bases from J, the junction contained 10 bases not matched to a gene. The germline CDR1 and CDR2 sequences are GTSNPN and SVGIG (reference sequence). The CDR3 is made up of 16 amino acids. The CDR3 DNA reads TGTGCCTGGGGAGGGAGACAGGGGGCTGGCACCGGGGAGCTGTTTTTT. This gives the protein CAWGGRQGAGTGELFF.